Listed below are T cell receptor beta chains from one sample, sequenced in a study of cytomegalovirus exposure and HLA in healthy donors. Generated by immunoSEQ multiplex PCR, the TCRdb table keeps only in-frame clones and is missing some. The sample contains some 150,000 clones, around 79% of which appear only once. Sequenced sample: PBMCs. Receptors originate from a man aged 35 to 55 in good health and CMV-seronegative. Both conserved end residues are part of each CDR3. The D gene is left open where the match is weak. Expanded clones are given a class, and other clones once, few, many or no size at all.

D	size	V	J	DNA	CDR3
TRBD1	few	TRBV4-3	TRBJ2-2	TGCGCCAGCAGCCAAGATAAGGGGGCAGACACCGGGGAGCTGTTTTTT	CASSQDKGADTGELFF
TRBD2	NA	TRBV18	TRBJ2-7	TGTGCCAGCTCACCACCGGCTAGCGGGGTGTACGAGCAGTACTTC	CASSPPASGVYEQYF
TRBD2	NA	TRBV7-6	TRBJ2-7	TGTGCCGGGGGAGGGGACGTAGAGCAGTACTTC	CAGGGDVEQYF
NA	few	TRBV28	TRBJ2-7	TGTGCCAGCAGTTTGGCACGCGAGCAGTACTTC	CASSLAREQYF
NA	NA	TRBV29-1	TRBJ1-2	TGCAGCGTTTTAGAGACACAGGGTCGCCGGGCTGGCTACACCTTC	CSVLETQGRRAGYTF
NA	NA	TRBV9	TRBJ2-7	TGTGCCAGCAGCGAGGGATGGGGTAGCGGAGCCTACGAGCAGTACTTC	CASSEGWGSGAYEQYF
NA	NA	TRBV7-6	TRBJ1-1	TGTGCCAGCAGCCGTTGGGGAGGGGAAGGCACTGAAGCTTTCTTT	CASSRWGGEGTEAFF
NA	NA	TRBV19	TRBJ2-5	TGTGCCAGTAGTATTAGCGAGACCCAGTACTTC	CASSISETQYF
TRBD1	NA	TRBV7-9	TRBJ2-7	TGTTCCAGCAGCTTGACAGGGTCCTACGAGCAGTACTTC	CSSSLTGSYEQYF
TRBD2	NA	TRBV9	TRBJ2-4	TGTGCCAGCAATCTAGGGGAGGGGCAAAACATTCAGTACTTC	CASNLGEGQNIQYF
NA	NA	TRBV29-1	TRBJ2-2	TGCAGCGTCCAGGTGTCCGGGGAGCTGTTTTTT	CSVQVSGELFF
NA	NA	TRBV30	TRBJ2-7	TGTGCCTGGGGACTGTCCGACGAGCAGTACTTC	CAWGLSDEQYF
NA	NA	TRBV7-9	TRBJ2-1	TGTGCCAGCAGCCCCAGCGATGAGCAGTTCTTC	CASSPSDEQFF
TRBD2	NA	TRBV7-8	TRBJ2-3	TGTGCCAGCAGCCCGCGGGGGACCGGCACAGATACGCAGTATTTT	CASSPRGTGTDTQYF
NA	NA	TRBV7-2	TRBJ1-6	TGTGCCAGCAGCCCGGCCCCAGGGGATAATTCACCCCTCCACTTT	CASSPAPGDNSPLHF
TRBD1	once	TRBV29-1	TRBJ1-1	TGCAGCGCCCTGGACAGGGCCAACACTGAAGCTTTCTTT	CSALDRANTEAFF
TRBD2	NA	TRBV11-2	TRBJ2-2	TGTGCCAGCAGCTCGACCGCTAGCGGGCCGAACACCGGGGAGCTGTTTTTT	CASSSTASGPNTGELFF
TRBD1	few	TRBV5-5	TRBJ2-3	TGTGCCAGCAGCTTGGGGGGACAGGGAGAGGATACGCAGTATTTT	CASSLGGQGEDTQYF
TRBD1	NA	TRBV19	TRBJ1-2	TGTGCCAGTAGTTACCAGGGGGAACACTATGGCTACACCTTC	CASSYQGEHYGYTF
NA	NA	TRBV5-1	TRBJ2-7	TGCGCCAGCAGCTTGTTCTATTCTCAGGGAAACTACGAGCAGTACTTC	CASSLFYSQGNYEQYF
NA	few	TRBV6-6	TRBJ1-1	TGTGCCAGCAGTTCGGGGAGGATCCCTGAAGCTTTCTTT	CASSSGRIPEAFF
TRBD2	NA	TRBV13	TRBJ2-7	TGTGCCAGCAGCTTGCTATGGCGGGGGGTACCCTACGAGCAGTACTTC	CASSLLWRGVPYEQYF
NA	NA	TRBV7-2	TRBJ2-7	TGTGCCAGCAGCTTCGGAGGGGCAGGCTTGGGCGAGCAGTACTTC	CASSFGGAGLGEQYF
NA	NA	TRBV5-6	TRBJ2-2	TGTGCCAGCAGCTTGAGAGCAGGGCGAACCGGGGAGCTGTTTTTT	CASSLRAGRTGELFF
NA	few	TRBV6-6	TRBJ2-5	TGTGCCAGCAGGTACCTCCTACAAGAGACCCAGTACTTC	CASRYLLQETQYF
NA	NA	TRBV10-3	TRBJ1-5	TGTGCCATCAGTGAGGGGGGGTATGGGCAGCCCCAGCATTTT	CAISEGGYGQPQHF